These 32 T cell receptor beta chains share one sample of origin, sequenced in a study of blood T cell repertoires in COVID-19. Using immunoSEQ multiplex PCR, the repertoire was profiled, and TCRdb retains in-frame clones only, with some absent. This sample has some 190,000 clones, with over 70% found just once. The material sequenced was PBMCs or T cells enriched from blood (not recorded which). Source of these receptors: a man in his sixties who had been exposed to COVID-19.

The V call is TRBV27, the J call TRBJ2-7, with D unresolved. The CDR3 is 13 amino acids. V lost 5 bases to trimming and J lost 4 bases, with 12 bases between them. Per germline, CDR1 MNHEY and CDR2 SMNVEV (reference sequence). In nucleotides, the CDR3 is TGTGCCAGCAGTAAAGAGAACGTTTACGAGCAGTACTTC. The encoded protein is CASSKENVYEQYF.

The chain carries TRBV11-3 and TRBJ2-3, with 15 bases identical to TRBD2. V dropped 0 bases and J dropped 5; count of bases not matched to a gene: 6. This CDR3 comprises 18 residues. Germline V gives CDR1 SGHNT, CDR2 YENEEA. This chain's CDR3 is CASSLEPGLAGGRDTQYF. The CDR3, as DNA: TGTGCCAGCAGCTTAGAACCGGGACTAGCGGGAGGCCGAGATACGCAGTATTTT.

V and J are TRBV29-1 and TRBJ1-2; 8 nucleotides align to TRBD1. The CDR3 consists of 13 residues. The V segment lost 6 bases and the J segment 4 bases; nucleotides outside the gene matches: 7. Germline V gene sequence: CDR1 SQVTM, CDR2 ANQGSEA. As DNA, the CDR3 is TGCAGCGTAGAAACCGGGACAGGCTATGGCTACACCTTC. The encoded protein is CSVETGTGYGYTF.

This clone appeared a single time. The chain uses TRBV2 and TRBJ2-3; TRBD2 agrees at 9 bases. J lost 0 bases, V lost 3 bases, and 4 bases had no gene match. CDR1 is SNHLY, CDR2 FYNNEI, per germline. The CDR3 length is 16 residues. The CDR3 DNA follows: TGTGCCAGCAGTGAGACTAGCGGCTATAGCACAGATACGCAGTATTTT. Its protein product is CASSETSGYSTDTQYF.

This chain's CDR3 is CASSYGSSGPEAFF. CDR3 coding DNA: TGTGCCAGCAGTTACGGCTCGTCTGGCCCTGAAGCTTTCTTT. The chain recombines TRBV6-5 with TRBJ1-1; D call uncertain. This CDR3 is 14 amino acids long. The V end was cut by 2 bases, the J end by 6 bases, with 13 bases between. Germline V lookup: CDR1 MNHEY, CDR2 SVGAGI.

This clone was recorded once. V is TRBV18 and J is TRBJ2-3; possible D gene TRBD1, 6 bases. CDR1 is KGHSH, CDR2 LQKENI, per germline. This CDR3 is 15 amino acids long. Trimming left V 3 bases short and J 0 bases short, with 10 bases between. CDR3 amino acids: CASSPAGASTDTQYF. In DNA, the CDR3 is TGTGCCAGCTCACCGGCAGGGGCGAGCACAGATACGCAGTATTTT.

This clone was seen a few times. The V and J genes are TRBV9 and TRBJ1-1; TRBD1 might be the D (5 bases). The V and J ends lost 1 base and 1 base respectively, with 11 bases between them. The germline CDR1 and CDR2 sequences are SGDLS and YYNGEE. The CDR3 spans 15 residues. The CDR3 nucleotides are TGTGCCAGCAGCGTAAAAGGGGATGGGAACACTGAAGCTTTCTTT. Its translation: CASSVKGDGNTEAFF. Full variable domain (remainder filled in from reference TRBV9 and TRBJ1-1): DSGVTQTPKHLITATGQRVTLRCSPRSGDLSVYWYQQSLDQGLQFLIQYYNGEERAKGNILERFSAQQFPDLHSELNLSSLELGDSALYFCASSVKGDGNTEAFFGQGTRLTVV.

The chain recombines TRBV13 with TRBJ2-7; tentatively, D is TRBD2 (6 bases). Between the trimmed V and J ends, which lost 3 bases and 7 bases, there was a span of 10 bases. Germline CDR1 PRHDT, CDR2 FYEKMQ (reference sequence). The CDR3 runs 12 residues. CDR3: CASSFSGGEQYF. The CDR3 DNA sequence: TGTGCCAGCAGCTTTAGTGGGGGGGAGCAGTACTTC.

This chain links TRBV3-1 (or the pseudogene TRBV3-2) with TRBJ1-6, with D perhaps matching TRBD1 (6 bases). Germline CDR1 LGHDT, CDR2 YNNKEL (reference sequence). The CDR3 runs to 15 residues. The germline V and J ends were trimmed by 2 bases and 10 bases, with 15 bases remaining between them. CDR3 in amino acids: CASSQTGHRGSPLHF. The CDR3 DNA reads TGTGCCAGCAGCCAAACAGGGCATCGGGGCTCACCCCTCCACTTT.

This clone was recorded only once. The chain has TRBV5-1 and TRBJ1-5; D uncertain. This CDR3 is 13 amino acids long. The germline V gene has CDR1 SGHRS and CDR2 YFSETQ. V was trimmed by 2 bases and J by 5 bases, leaving 8 bases between them. Written as DNA, the CDR3 is TGCGCCAGCAGCTTTCGCGGGGATCAGCCCCAGCATTTT. Protein: CASSFRGDQPQHF.

The chain has TRBV19 and TRBJ1-4; D is uncertain. In germline, CDR1 is LNHDA, CDR2 SQIVND (reference sequence). Trimming cost V 5 bases and J 0 bases, with 10 bases left between them. The CDR3 has 15 amino acids. The CDR3 DNA reads as TGTGCCAGTAGTGTAGGGAGGTCAACTAATGAAAAACTGTTTTTT. It specifies CASSVGRSTNEKLFF.

This sequence joins TRBV7-8 and TRBJ1-5, with TRBD1 matching over 9 bases. The V segment lost 3 bases and the J segment 4 bases; nucleotides outside the gene matches: 7. The CDR3 length is 16 residues. Looked up from germline, CDR1 is SGHVS and CDR2 is FQNEAQ. CDR3 nucleotides: TGTGCCAGCAGCTTGGCGGACAGGGGAATAAATCAGCCCCAGCATTTT. Its protein product is CASSLADRGINQPQHF.

The chain joins TRBV5-1 to TRBJ2-7; D gene ambiguous. Germline values: CDR1 SGHRS, CDR2 YFSETQ. V lost 6 bases to trimming and J lost 2 bases, with 6 bases between them. CDR3 length: 11 residues. CDR3 nucleotides: TGCGCCAGCAACACCCCCTACGAGCAGTACTTC. Its translation is CASNTPYEQYF.

J is TRBJ2-7 and V is TRBV19; 9 bases are shared with TRBD2. This CDR3 is built from 17 residues. CDR1 is LNHDA, CDR2 SQIVND, per germline (reference sequence). V shed 3 bases and J 7 bases; nucleotides not matched to a gene: 16. This CDR3 reads CASSIGPPLAGLREQYF. DNA of the CDR3: TGTGCCAGTAGTATTGGCCCCCCGCTAGCGGGGTTGAGGGAGCAGTACTTC.

The rearrangement joins TRBV3-1 (or the pseudogene TRBV3-2) to TRBJ2-1; perhaps TRBD1 as D (6 bases). CDR1 and CDR2 from the germline V gene are LGHDT and YNNKEL (reference sequence). Trimming shortened V by 2 bases and J by 4 bases, and 6 bases separated the two germline ends. The CDR3 has 13 amino acids. The CDR3 region is CASSQRGYNEQFF. CDR3 DNA: TGTGCCAGCAGCCAAAGGGGGTACAATGAGCAGTTCTTC.

This clone was seen only a few times. The chain carries TRBV7-8 and TRBJ1-4; D is unresolved. V dropped 0 bases and J dropped 8 bases, with 19 bases sitting between them. CDR1 is SGHVS and CDR2 is FQNEAQ in the germline V gene. This CDR3 is built from 17 residues. CDR3 region: CASSLAPVLPTGEKLFF. CDR3 DNA: TGTGCCAGCAGCTTAGCCCCTGTATTACCCACGGGGGAAAAACTGTTTTTT.

This clone was detected a few times. The rearrangement joins TRBV5-4 to TRBJ1-1; the match to TRBD1 covers 7 bases. CDR1 is SGHNT and CDR2 is YYREEE in the germline V gene (reference sequence). CDR3 length equals 15 residues. Trimming removed 4 bases from V and 1 base from J; junction bases left unmatched: 7. The CDR3 bases are TGTGCCAGCAGCCGCTCGGGACAGCCGAACACTGAAGCTTTCTTT. Its translation: CASSRSGQPNTEAFF.

This clone was observed a handful of times. The rearrangement links TRBV28 to TRBJ2-7, with 12 bases lining up with TRBD2. The V and J ends lost 5 bases and 3 bases, in that order; junction bases with no gene match: 5. The CDR3 runs to 15 residues. CDR1 and CDR2 (germline): MDHEN, SYDVKM. In nucleotides, the CDR3 is TGTGCCAGCAGTCGGACTAGCGGGGATCGCTACGAGCAGTACTTC. Amino acid sequence: CASSRTSGDRYEQYF.

This chain links TRBV27 with TRBJ2-7, with TRBD1 identical over 7 bases. With 5 bases clipped from V and 1 base from J, the junction kept 5 bases outside the gene matches. Germline-derived CDR1 and CDR2 are MNHEY and SMNVEV (reference sequence). The CDR3 consists of 14 residues. In DNA form, the CDR3 reads TGTGCCAGCAGTCTAAGGACAGGTTCCTACGAGCAGTACTTC. Encoded protein: CASSLRTGSYEQYF.

J is TRBJ1-1 and V is TRBV29-1; D may be TRBD1 (6 bases). The V end lost 6 bases, the J end lost 1 base, and 15 bases lay between the germline ends. The CDR3 loop spans 14 amino acids. Germline assignment: CDR1 SQVTM and CDR2 ANQGSEA. For the CDR3, the DNA is TGCAGCGTCCATAGTCAGGGGAAGAACACTGAAGCTTTCTTT. It encodes CSVHSQGKNTEAFF.

This chain uses TRBV7-8 with TRBJ1-5; D possibly corresponds to TRBD1 (5 bases). Trimming pared 6 bases from V and 0 bases from J, leaving 9 bases between. Germline V lookup: CDR1 SGHVS, CDR2 FQNEAQ. The length of the CDR3 is 14 residues. The CDR3 nucleotides read TGTGCCAGCAGTGGACAATATAGCAATCAGCCCCAGCATTTT. As protein: CASSGQYSNQPQHF.

CDR3 nucleotide sequence: TGTGCCAGCAGCGGGACTAGCGGGACGAACACCGGGGAGCTGTTTTTT. Translation gives CASSGTSGTNTGELFF. This chain joins TRBV9 and TRBJ2-2, with 12 bases that match TRBD2. J was trimmed by 0 bases and V by 3 bases; bases with no gene match: 0. CDR1 and CDR2 from the germline V gene are SGDLS and YYNGEE. CDR3 size: 16 residues.

The CDR3 spells CASSLGGDREAFF. In nucleotides, the CDR3 is TGTGCCAGCAGCTTAGGAGGGGACAGAGAAGCTTTCTTT. This chain uses TRBV7-8 with TRBJ1-1, with 7 bases identical to TRBD1. CDR1 is SGHVS, CDR2 FQNEAQ, per germline. The V gene end was trimmed by 1 base and the J gene end by 8 bases; junction bases not matched to a gene: 4. The CDR3 is made up of 13 amino acids.

This chain connects TRBV30 to TRBJ2-3; possible D gene TRBD2, 5 bases. Germline V gene data show CDR1 as GTSNPN and CDR2 as SVGIG (reference sequence). The V and J ends lost 1 base and 0 bases respectively, with 20 bases between them. The CDR3 loop spans 18 amino acids. CDR3 loop: CAWSAPRGRGMSTDTQYF. DNA for the CDR3: TGTGCCTGGAGTGCCCCCAGAGGAAGAGGGATGAGCACAGATACGCAGTATTTT.

The rearrangement links TRBV6-4 to TRBJ2-1; 11 bases line up with TRBD1. This CDR3 spans 15 amino acids. CDR1 and CDR2 (germline): MRHNA, SNTAGT. The V and J ends lost 5 bases and 7 bases, in that order; junction bases with no gene match: 7. The CDR3 coding sequence is TGTGCCAGCAGTCCCGGGACAGGGGGACCGAATGAGCAGTTCTTC. Translating it yields CASSPGTGGPNEQFF.

Only one count was recorded for this clone. This chain joins TRBV28 and TRBJ2-2; 14 bases are a match to TRBD2. CDR1 is MDHEN and CDR2 is SYDVKM in the germline V gene. There are 17 residues in the CDR3. After removal of 3 bases from V and 6 bases from J, the junction contained 6 bases not matched to a gene. The CDR3 spells CASSFGLAGGRSGELFF. The CDR3 nucleotides read TGTGCCAGCAGTTTCGGACTAGCGGGAGGAAGGTCCGGGGAGCTGTTTTTT.

This sequence joins TRBV19 and TRBJ1-2; weak D call: TRBD1 (5 bases). CDR1 is LNHDA, CDR2 SQIVND, per germline (reference sequence). The germline V and J ends were trimmed by 8 bases and 2 bases, with 15 bases remaining between them. The CDR3 totals 14 residues. DNA of the CDR3: TGTGCCAGTTTGGGGCCAGCACAGAACTATGGCTACACCTTC. Translation gives CASLGPAQNYGYTF. Based on the CDR3 plus reference TRBV19 and TRBJ1-2, the full variable domain is DGGITQSPKYLFRKEGQNVTLSCEQNLNHDAMYWYRQDPGQGLRLIYYSQIVNDFQKGDIAEGYSVSREKKESFPLTVTSAQKNPTAFYLCASLGPAQNYGYTFGSGTRLTVV.

V and J are TRBV11-3 and TRBJ2-7; 10 positions agree with TRBD2. Unmatched junction bases numbered 7, after V lost 4 bases and J lost 4 bases. The CDR3 length is 15 residues. Germline values: CDR1 SGHNT, CDR2 YENEEA. CDR3 bases: TGTGCCAGCAGCTCCCTAGCGGGAGCTGGTTACGAGCAGTACTTC. This encodes CASSSLAGAGYEQYF.

This rearrangement joins TRBV25-1 to TRBJ2-5; TRBD1 is a possible D gene (5 bases). The CDR3 sequence is 15 residues long. With 7 bases removed from V and 1 base from J, the gap between germline ends came to 16 bases. CDR1 and CDR2 from the germline V gene are MGHDK and SYGVNS. Here the CDR3 DNA reads TGTGCCAGCAAGGCCCCGACAGCCTTCCAAGAGACCCAGTACTTC. Translated: CASKAPTAFQETQYF.

This chain joins TRBV6-5 and TRBJ1-1, with 7 bases fitting TRBD1. The germline gives CDR1 MNHEY, CDR2 SVGAGI. The CDR3 has 14 amino acids. The V segment lost 4 bases and the J segment 4 bases; nucleotides outside the gene matches: 6. The CDR3 DNA follows: TGTGCCAGCAGTTCATCCAGGGGGAGCACTGAAGCTTTCTTT. Translation gives CASSSSRGSTEAFF.

The sample holds a few counts of this clone. The J gene is TRBJ2-7, the V gene TRBV14, with 9 bases that match TRBD1. In germline, CDR1 is SGHDN, CDR2 FVKESK. This CDR3 comprises 12 residues. The V segment lost 10 bases and the J segment 4 bases; nucleotides outside the gene matches: 5. As DNA, the CDR3 is TGTGCCACCGGACAGGGGCCGTACGAGCAGTACTTC. Amino acids: CATGQGPYEQYF.

This sequence joins TRBV4-2 and TRBJ2-1; D gene uncertain. The V end lost 0 bases, the J end lost 10 bases, and 16 bases lay between the germline ends. Germline V gene lookup returns CDR1 LGHNA and CDR2 YNFKEQ. The CDR3 contains 15 residues. CDR3 amino acids: CASSQDLSRSREQFF. DNA for the CDR3: TGTGCCAGCAGCCAAGATCTCTCGAGGTCCCGGGAGCAGTTCTTC.